This paragraph reports one T cell receptor (beta chain). Generated by immunoSEQ multiplex PCR, the TCRdb table keeps only in-frame clones and is missing some. There are just under 350,000 clones in the sample; around 80% occur only once, and just under 3% lies in the top ten. Trimming took 8 bases from V and 2 from J, leaving 13 bases between them. The V gene's germline CDR1 is LNHDA and CDR2 SQIVND (reference sequence). The CDR3 is 14 amino acids. This entry belongs to a study of blood T cell repertoires in COVID-19. Study information: Some COVID-19 samples were acute and others convalescent; all came from the United States, Italy and Spain.

Sequencing was performed on peripheral blood. The clonotype was recovered from a man younger than 45 with active or convalescent COVID-19. The chain has TRBV19 and TRBJ1-5; D is undetermined. CDR3: CASLEVWGNQPQHF. Here the CDR3 DNA reads TGTGCCAGTTTGGAGGTTTGGGGCAATCAGCCCCAGCATTTT.